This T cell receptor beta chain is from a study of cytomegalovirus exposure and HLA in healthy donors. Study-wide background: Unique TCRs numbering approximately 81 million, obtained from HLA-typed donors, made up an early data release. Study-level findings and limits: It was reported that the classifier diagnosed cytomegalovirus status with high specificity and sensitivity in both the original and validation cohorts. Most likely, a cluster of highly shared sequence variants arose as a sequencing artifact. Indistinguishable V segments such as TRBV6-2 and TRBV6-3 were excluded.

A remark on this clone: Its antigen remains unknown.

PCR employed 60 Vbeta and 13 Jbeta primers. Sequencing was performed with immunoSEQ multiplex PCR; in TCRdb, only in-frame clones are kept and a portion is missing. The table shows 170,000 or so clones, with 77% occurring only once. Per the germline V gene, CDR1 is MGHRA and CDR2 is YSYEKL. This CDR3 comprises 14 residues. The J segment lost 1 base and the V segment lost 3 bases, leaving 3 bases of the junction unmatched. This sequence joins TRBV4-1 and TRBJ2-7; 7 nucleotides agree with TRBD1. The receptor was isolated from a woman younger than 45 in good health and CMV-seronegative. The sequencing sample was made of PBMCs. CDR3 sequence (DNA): TGCGCCAGCAGCCATTTGACAGGGTCCTACGAGCAGTACTTC. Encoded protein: CASSHLTGSYEQYF.